These 18 T cell receptor beta chains originate from one sample sequenced in a study of T cell responses to AZD1222 COVID-19 vaccine (dated by TCRdb to the early 2020s). The library was made by the immunoSEQ multiplex PCR assay. Drawn from immuneACCESS, this table holds only the in-frame rearrangements with V and J called that TCRdb kept. Clones are partly lost; checked studies trace under half to an unresolved V gene and leave the rest unexplained. A total of 100,000 to 150,000 clones appear in this sample, about 90% of them only once. Roughly 1.4% of the sample is taken by the ten largest. The time point label of this sample denotes: baseline before first vaccination. Source: peripheral blood, taken on day 0 of AZD1222 vaccination. These receptors were obtained from an adult in good health.

This rearrangement joins TRBV5-1 to TRBJ1-2; TRBD1 agrees at 9 bases. CDR1 SGHRS and CDR2 YFSETQ come from the germline V gene. The CDR3 sequence is 14 residues long. Trimming cost V 4 bases and J 4 bases; bases outside gene matches: 5. The CDR3 region has the DNA TGCGCCAGCAGCGGAGACAGGGGGGGCTATGGCTACACCTTC. Its protein is CASSGDRGGYGYTF. The full variable domain, in which reference TRBV5-1 and TRBJ1-2 provide the parts outside the CDR3, is KAGVTQTPRYLIKTRGQQVTLSCSPISGHRSVSWYQQTPGQGLQFLFEYFSETQRNKGNFPGRFSGRQFSNSRSEMNVSTLELGDSALYLCASSGDRGGYGYTFGSGTRLTVV.

V usage is TRBV28 and J usage is TRBJ1-5, with D tentatively TRBD1 (5 bases). Trimming took 6 bases from V and 5 from J, leaving 17 bases between them. The germline V gene has CDR1 MDHEN and CDR2 SYDVKM. The CDR3 spans 15 residues. The DNA for the CDR3 is TGTGCCAGCAGATCTCTCGGGGGGTCGCATCAGCCCCAGCATTTT. This gives the protein CASRSLGGSHQPQHF.

V and J are TRBV7-3 and TRBJ2-1; 11 nucleotides match TRBD1. This CDR3 comprises 15 residues. The V gene end was trimmed by 5 bases and the J gene end by 4 bases; junction bases not matched to a gene: 4. Germline CDR1 reads SGHTA; CDR2 reads FQGTGA. The DNA of the CDR3 is TGTGCCAGCAGCCAGGGGACAGGGGGATACAATGAGCAGTTCTTC. This translates into CASSQGTGGYNEQFF.

The chain combines TRBV13 with TRBJ2-1; the D gene is possibly TRBD2 (5 bases). V dropped 4 bases and J dropped 5 bases, with 18 bases sitting between them. The germline V gene has CDR1 PRHDT and CDR2 FYEKMQ (reference sequence). The CDR3 is made up of 16 amino acids. Here the CDR3 reads CASSSRLGELNNEQFF. The CDR3 bases are TGTGCCAGCAGCTCCCGACTTGGGGAGCTCAACAATGAGCAGTTCTTC.

The chain is built from TRBV19 and TRBJ2-7; 14 bases agree with TRBD2. The germline CDR1 and CDR2 sequences are LNHDA and SQIVND (reference sequence). The CDR3 covers 16 residues. Trimming cost V 5 bases and J 2 bases; bases outside gene matches: 5. CDR3 sequence: CASSVGLAGVAYEQYF. The CDR3 coding sequence is TGTGCCAGTAGTGTGGGACTAGCGGGAGTGGCCTACGAGCAGTACTTC.

The chain is built from TRBV10-1 and TRBJ1-6, with D perhaps matching TRBD1 (5 bases). The CDR3 runs to 16 residues. V was pared by 3 bases and J by 8 bases, with 17 bases between. Germline loops: CDR1 WNHNN, CDR2 SYGVQD (reference sequence). The CDR3 region is CASSDGAGSKDSPLHF. The CDR3 coding sequence is TGCGCCAGCAGTGATGGGGCAGGGTCGAAGGATTCACCCCTCCACTTT.

The chain uses TRBV6-5 and TRBJ1-1; TRBD1 agrees at 9 bases. Per germline, CDR1 MNHEY and CDR2 SVGAGI. V dropped 6 bases and J dropped 6; count of bases not matched to a gene: 8. The CDR3 consists of 14 residues. Here the CDR3 DNA reads TGTGCCAGCAGACGACAGGGGGGGTCCTCTGAAGCTTTCTTT. It yields the protein CASRRQGGSSEAFF.

V and J are TRBV13 and TRBJ1-6, with TRBD1 identical over 7 bases. CDR3 length: 17 amino acids. Germline CDR1 PRHDT, CDR2 FYEKMQ (reference sequence). Germline trimming cut 2 bases from V and 10 bases from J; bases unmatched to any gene: 14. The CDR3 DNA follows: TGTGCCAGCAGCTTAAACCCCTCCGACAGGGCAGAGTCACCCCTCCACTTT. This sequence encodes CASSLNPSDRAESPLHF. The entire variable domain, with the rest obtained from reference TRBV13 and TRBJ1-6, is as follows: AAGVIQSPRHLIKEKRETATLKCYPIPRHDTVYWYQQGPGQDPQFLISFYEKMQSDKGSIPDRFSAQQFSDYHSELNMSSLELGDSALYFCASSLNPSDRAESPLHFGNGTRLTVT.

The J gene is TRBJ2-7, the V gene TRBV5-5; unclear D gene. Looked up from germline, CDR1 is SGHKS and CDR2 is YYEKEE (reference sequence). The CDR3 has 16 residues. Trimming took 0 bases from V and 4 from J, leaving 17 bases between them. CDR3 loop: CASSLAPGPIGYEQYF. CDR3 bases: TGTGCCAGCAGCTTGGCCCCGGGCCCCATCGGGTACGAGCAGTACTTC. Drawing the rest from reference TRBV5-5 and TRBJ2-7, the complete variable domain is DAGVTQSPTHLIKTRGQQVTLRCSPISGHKSVSWYQQVLGQGPQFIFQYYEKEERGRGNFPDRFSARQFPNYSSELNVNALLLGDSALYLCASSLAPGPIGYEQYFGPGTRLTVT.

The rearrangement links TRBV11-2 to TRBJ2-2; 11 bases are shared with TRBD2. Trimming cost V 1 base and J 8 bases; bases outside gene matches: 9. The CDR3 contains 17 residues. Germline-derived CDR1 and CDR2 are SGHAT and FQNNGV. The CDR3 coding sequence is TGTGCCAGCAGCTTAGGTCGGCTAGCGGGAGGAGGTGGGGAGCTGTTTTTT. Protein sequence: CASSLGRLAGGGGELFF.

The gene calls are TRBV7-3 and TRBJ1-2, with D possibly being TRBD1 (5 bases). Trimming shortened V by 1 base and J by 6 bases, and 9 bases separated the two germline ends. CDR3 length equals 13 residues. The V gene's germline CDR1 is SGHTA and CDR2 FQGTGA. The CDR3 reads CASSLMWGDGYTF. CDR3 nucleotides: TGTGCCAGCAGCTTAATGTGGGGCGATGGCTACACCTTC.

This chain joins TRBV30 and TRBJ2-4, with 10 bases identical to TRBD1. V lost 2 bases and J lost 7; bases outside the gene matches: 8. Per germline, CDR1 GTSNPN and CDR2 SVGIG (reference sequence). The CDR3 extends over 15 amino acids. The CDR3 here is CAWSPYGTGVNIQYF. The CDR3 DNA is TGTGCCTGGAGTCCCTATGGGACAGGGGTTAACATTCAGTACTTC.

The chain employs TRBV5-1 and TRBJ2-7; 11 bases match TRBD2. J gave up 2 bases and V 0 bases, and 7 bases lay outside the gene matches. The germline V gene has CDR1 SGHRS and CDR2 YFSETQ. The CDR3 has 17 residues. The CDR3 nucleotides are TGCGCCAGCAGCTTGGCCGTAGCGGGAGGGCCCCCCTACGAGCAGTACTTC. Encoded protein: CASSLAVAGGPPYEQYF. The complete variable domain, with remaining parts taken from reference TRBV5-1 and TRBJ2-7, reads KAGVTQTPRYLIKTRGQQVTLSCSPISGHRSVSWYQQTPGQGLQFLFEYFSETQRNKGNFPGRFSGRQFSNSRSEMNVSTLELGDSALYLCASSLAVAGGPPYEQYFGPGTRLTVT.

The chain links TRBV15 to TRBJ1-1, with D hard to call. CDR1 LNHNV and CDR2 YYDKDF come from the germline V gene (reference sequence). V was trimmed by 3 bases and J by 6 bases, leaving 11 bases between them. The CDR3 runs to 13 residues. CDR3 nucleotide sequence: TGTGCCACCAGCAGTATAGGTCTCCCTGAAGCTTTCTTT. Encoded protein: CATSSIGLPEAFF. Combining the CDR3 with reference TRBV15 and TRBJ1-1 gives the whole variable domain DAMVIQNPRYQVTQFGKPVTLSCSQTLNHNVMYWYQQKSSQAPKLLFHYYDKDFNNEADTPDNFQSRRPNTSFCFLDIRSPGLGDTAMYLCATSSIGLPEAFFGQGTRLTVV.

This clone was recorded a few times. The chain combines TRBV5-1 with TRBJ1-2; D may be TRBD1 (6 bases). The CDR3 totals 15 residues. V was pared by 4 bases and J by 8 bases, with 21 bases between. Per germline, CDR1 SGHRS and CDR2 YFSETQ. CDR3 DNA: TGCGCCAGCAGCCCCCTCGGTACAGGGTCTGAAGGCTACACCTTC. It specifies CASSPLGTGSEGYTF.

There are a few counts of this clone. The rearrangement links TRBV27 to TRBJ1-6, with 7 bases that match TRBD1. CDR1 MNHEY and CDR2 SMNVEV come from the germline V gene (reference sequence). Trimming removed 6 bases from V and 5 bases from J; junction bases left unmatched: 1. This CDR3 is 13 amino acids long. In DNA form, the CDR3 reads TGTGCCAGCAGCCAGGGGGATAATTCACCCCTCCACTTT. Protein sequence: CASSQGDNSPLHF.

This clone was counted a single time. J is TRBJ2-7 and V is TRBV6-5, with D hard to call. This CDR3 spans 13 amino acids. The V end was cut by 5 bases, the J end by 2 bases, with 10 bases between. In germline, CDR1 is MNHEY, CDR2 SVGAGI. Here the CDR3 DNA reads TGTGCCAGCAGTCCGGACCCGGCCTACGAGCAGTACTTC. Protein product: CASSPDPAYEQYF.

The chain couples TRBV24-1 to TRBJ2-7, with 8 bases identical to TRBD1. J gave up 0 bases and V 3 bases, and 6 bases lay outside the gene matches. CDR1 is KGHDR, CDR2 SFDVKD, per germline. The CDR3 consists of 16 residues. The CDR3 spells CATSDTGGDSSYEQYF. The CDR3 DNA reads TGTGCCACCAGTGATACAGGGGGAGACAGCTCCTACGAGCAGTACTTC.